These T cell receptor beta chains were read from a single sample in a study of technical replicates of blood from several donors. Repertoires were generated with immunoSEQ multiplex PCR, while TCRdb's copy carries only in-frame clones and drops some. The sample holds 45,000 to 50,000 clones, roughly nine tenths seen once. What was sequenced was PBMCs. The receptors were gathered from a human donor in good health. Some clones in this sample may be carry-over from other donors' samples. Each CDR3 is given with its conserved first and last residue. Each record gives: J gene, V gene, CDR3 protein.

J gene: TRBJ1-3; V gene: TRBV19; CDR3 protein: CASTFGNTIYF
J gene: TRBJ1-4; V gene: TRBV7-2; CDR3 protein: CASSSGQGSNEKLFF
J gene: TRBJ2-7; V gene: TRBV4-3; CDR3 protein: CASSQDTGTYEQYF
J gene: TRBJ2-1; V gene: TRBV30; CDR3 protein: CAWRKGGEPYNEQFF
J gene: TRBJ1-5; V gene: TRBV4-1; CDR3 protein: CASSLLFSSNQPQHF
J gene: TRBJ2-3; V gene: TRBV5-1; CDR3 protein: CASKPGQTSTDTQYF
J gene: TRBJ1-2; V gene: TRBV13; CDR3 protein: CASKAGQGEPGYTF
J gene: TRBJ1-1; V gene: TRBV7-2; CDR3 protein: CASSPRRGSTEAFF
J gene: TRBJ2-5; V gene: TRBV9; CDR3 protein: CASSVQPGQGETQYF
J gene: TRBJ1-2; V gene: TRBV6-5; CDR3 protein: CASSLGQGTNYGYTF
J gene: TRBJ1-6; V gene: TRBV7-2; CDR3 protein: CASSGLNSPLHF
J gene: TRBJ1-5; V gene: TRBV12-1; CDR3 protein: CASSLGGSRGRLLQHF
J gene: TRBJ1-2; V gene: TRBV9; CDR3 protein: CASSTRGADRLNYGYTF
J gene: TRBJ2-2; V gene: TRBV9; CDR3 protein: CASTRRMSGELFF
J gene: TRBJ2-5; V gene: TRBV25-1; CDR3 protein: CASSEYGGGGTQYF
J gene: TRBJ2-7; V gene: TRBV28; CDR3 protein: CASRTGQEYEQYF
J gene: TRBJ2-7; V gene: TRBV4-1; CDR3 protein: CASSQDAGKTYEQYF
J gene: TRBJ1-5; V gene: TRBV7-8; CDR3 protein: CASSSTGYATISPQHF
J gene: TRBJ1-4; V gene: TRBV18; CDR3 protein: CASQRQRNEKLFF
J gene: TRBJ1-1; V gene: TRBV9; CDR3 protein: CASSVESKQPAFF
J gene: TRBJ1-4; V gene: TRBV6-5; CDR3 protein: CASLWGDNEKLFF
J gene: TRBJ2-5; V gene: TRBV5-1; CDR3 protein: CASSLLTGGQETQYF
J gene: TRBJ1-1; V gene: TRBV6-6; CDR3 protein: CASSLDSTTEAFF
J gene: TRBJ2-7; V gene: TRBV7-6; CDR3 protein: CASSSEEGPGEQYF
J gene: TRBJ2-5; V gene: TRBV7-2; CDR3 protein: CASSSTGTSGLSQYF
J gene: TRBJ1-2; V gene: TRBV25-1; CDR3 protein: CASSEKTGGYGYTF
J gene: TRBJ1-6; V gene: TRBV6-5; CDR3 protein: CASSSQDSSPLHF
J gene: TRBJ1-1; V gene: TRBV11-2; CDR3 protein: CASSFNRAGTEAFF
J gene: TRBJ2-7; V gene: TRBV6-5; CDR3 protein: CASSYRLAGSYEQYF
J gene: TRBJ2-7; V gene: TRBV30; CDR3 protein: CAWSSLGSGGIREQYF
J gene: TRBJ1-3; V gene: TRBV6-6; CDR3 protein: CASSPLGGVGNTIYF
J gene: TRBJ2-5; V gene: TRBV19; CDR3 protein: CASSRWTSGGPGTQYF
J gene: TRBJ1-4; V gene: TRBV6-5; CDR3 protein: CASMARVVSEKLFF
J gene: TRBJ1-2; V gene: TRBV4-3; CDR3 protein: CASSQPGTGVLSGYTF
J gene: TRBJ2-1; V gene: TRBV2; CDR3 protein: CASSELSGSYNEQFF
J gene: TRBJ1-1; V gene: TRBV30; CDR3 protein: CAWNLAGLSATEAFF
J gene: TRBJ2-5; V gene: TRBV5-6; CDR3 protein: CASSHRDPGQETQYF
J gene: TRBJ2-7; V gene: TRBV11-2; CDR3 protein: CASSFSTRVTYEQYF
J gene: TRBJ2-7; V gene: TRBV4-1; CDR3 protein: CASSQEAFSSYEQYF
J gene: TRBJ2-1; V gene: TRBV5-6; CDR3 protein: CASSLAAGGPSYNEQFF